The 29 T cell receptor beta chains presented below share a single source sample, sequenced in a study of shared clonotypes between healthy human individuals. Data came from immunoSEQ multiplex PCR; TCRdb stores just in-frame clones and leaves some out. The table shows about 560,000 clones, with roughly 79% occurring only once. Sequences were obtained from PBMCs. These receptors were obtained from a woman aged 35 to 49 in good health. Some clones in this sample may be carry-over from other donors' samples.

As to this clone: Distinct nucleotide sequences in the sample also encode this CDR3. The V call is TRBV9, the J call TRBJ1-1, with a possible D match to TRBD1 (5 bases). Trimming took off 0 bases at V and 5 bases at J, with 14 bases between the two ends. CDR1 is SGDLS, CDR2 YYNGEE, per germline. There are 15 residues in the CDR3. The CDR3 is CASSVGLSGGTEAFF. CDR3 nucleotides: TGTGCCAGCAGCGTAGGTCTTTCTGGGGGGACTGAAGCTTTCTTT.

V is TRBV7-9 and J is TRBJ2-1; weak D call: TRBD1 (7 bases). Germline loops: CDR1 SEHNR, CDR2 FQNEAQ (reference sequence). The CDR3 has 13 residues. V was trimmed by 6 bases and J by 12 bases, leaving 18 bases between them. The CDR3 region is CASRTTGDWGQFF. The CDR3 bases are TGTGCCAGCAGAACCACAGGGGACTGGGGGCAGTTCTTC.

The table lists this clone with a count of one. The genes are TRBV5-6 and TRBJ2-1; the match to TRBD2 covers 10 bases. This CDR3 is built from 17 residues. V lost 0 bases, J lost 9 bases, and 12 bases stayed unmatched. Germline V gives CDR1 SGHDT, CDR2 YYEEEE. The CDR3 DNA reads TGTGCCAGCAGCTTGGGAGGCGTAGCGGGAGGTCTTGGTGAGCAGTTCTTC. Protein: CASSLGGVAGGLGEQFF.

Here the CDR3 reads CASRGGGGQFF. Here the CDR3 DNA reads TGTGCCAGCCGAGGGGGGGGTGGTCAGTTCTTC. The chain couples TRBV28 to TRBJ2-1; a possible D gene is TRBD2 (7 bases). Per germline, CDR1 MDHEN and CDR2 SYDVKM. CDR3 size: 11 residues. V shed 8 bases and J shed 13 bases, with 15 bases lying between them.

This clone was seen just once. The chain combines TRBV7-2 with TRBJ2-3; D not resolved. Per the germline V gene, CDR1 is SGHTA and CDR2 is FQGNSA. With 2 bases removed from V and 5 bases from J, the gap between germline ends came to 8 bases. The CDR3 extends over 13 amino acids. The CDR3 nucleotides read TGTGCCAGCAGCTTAATTTATCAAGATACGCAGTATTTT. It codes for CASSLIYQDTQYF.

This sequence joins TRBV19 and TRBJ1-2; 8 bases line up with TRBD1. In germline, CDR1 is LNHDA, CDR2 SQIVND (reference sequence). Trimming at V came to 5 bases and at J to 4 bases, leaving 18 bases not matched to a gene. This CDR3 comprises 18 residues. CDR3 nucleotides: TGTGCCAGTAGTTCCGAATCTCAGCCGGGACAGGCGGGCTATGGCTACACCTTC. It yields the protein CASSSESQPGQAGYGYTF.

CDR3 amino acids: CASSYSEEKLFF. The CDR3 nucleotides read TGTGCCAGCAGTTACAGTGAGGAAAAACTGTTTTTT. The J gene is TRBJ1-4, the V gene TRBV6-6; unclear D gene. Between the trimmed V and J ends, which lost 2 bases and 8 bases, there was a span of 6 bases. Germline assignment: CDR1 MNHNY and CDR2 SVGAGI (reference sequence). The CDR3 sequence is 12 residues long.

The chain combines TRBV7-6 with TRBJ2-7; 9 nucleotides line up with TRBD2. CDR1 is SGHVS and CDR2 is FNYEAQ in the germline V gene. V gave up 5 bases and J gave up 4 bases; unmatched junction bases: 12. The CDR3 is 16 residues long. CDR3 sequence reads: CASSLRLSSGGYEQYF. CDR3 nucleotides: TGTGCCAGCAGCCTACGCCTTAGTAGCGGGGGTTACGAGCAGTACTTC.

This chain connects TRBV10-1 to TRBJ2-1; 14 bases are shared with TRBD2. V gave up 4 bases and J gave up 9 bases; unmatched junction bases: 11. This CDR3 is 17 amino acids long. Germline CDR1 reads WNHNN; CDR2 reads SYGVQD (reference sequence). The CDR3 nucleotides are TGCGCCAGCAGTGTCCTCCCGACTAGCGGGAGGGCTGGTGAGCAGTTCTTC. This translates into CASSVLPTSGRAGEQFF.

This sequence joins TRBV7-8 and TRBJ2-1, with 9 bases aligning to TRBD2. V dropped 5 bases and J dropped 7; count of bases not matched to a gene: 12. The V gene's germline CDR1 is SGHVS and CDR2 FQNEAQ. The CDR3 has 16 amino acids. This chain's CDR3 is CASSPRRSGSWNEQFF. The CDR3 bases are TGTGCCAGCAGCCCTCGTCGTAGCGGGAGTTGGAATGAGCAGTTCTTC.

The CDR3 spells CASSPQAGGEETQYF. DNA for the CDR3: TGTGCCAGCAGCCCTCAAGCGGGAGGCGAGGAGACCCAGTACTTC. V is TRBV6-5 and J is TRBJ2-5; TRBD2 matches at 9 bases. V dropped 6 bases and J dropped 5; count of bases not matched to a gene: 10. The CDR3 is 15 residues long. The germline V gene encodes CDR1 MNHEY and CDR2 SVGAGI.

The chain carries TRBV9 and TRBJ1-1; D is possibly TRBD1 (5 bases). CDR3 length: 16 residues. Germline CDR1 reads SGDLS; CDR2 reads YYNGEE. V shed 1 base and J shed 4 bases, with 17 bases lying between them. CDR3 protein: CASSVSGTTKGTEAFF. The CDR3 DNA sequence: TGTGCCAGCAGCGTAAGTGGGACCACCAAGGGCACTGAAGCTTTCTTT.

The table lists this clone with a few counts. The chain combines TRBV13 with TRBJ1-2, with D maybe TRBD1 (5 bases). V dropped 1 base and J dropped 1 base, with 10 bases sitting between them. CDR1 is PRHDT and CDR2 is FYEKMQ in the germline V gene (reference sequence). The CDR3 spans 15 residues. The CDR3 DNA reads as TGTGCCAGCAGCTTAGAGGCAGGGCGTAACTATGGCTACACCTTC. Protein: CASSLEAGRNYGYTF.

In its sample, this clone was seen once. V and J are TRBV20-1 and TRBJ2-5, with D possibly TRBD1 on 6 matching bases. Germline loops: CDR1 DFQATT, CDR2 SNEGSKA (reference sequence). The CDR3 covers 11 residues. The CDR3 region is CSAGVQETQYF. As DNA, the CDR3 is TGCAGCGCAGGGGTTCAAGAGACCCAGTACTTC.

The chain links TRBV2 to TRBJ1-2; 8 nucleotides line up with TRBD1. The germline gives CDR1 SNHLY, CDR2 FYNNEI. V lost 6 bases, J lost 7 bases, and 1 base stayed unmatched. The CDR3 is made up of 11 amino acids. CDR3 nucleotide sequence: TGTGCCAGCAGCGACAGGGGTGGCTACACCTTC. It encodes CASSDRGGYTF. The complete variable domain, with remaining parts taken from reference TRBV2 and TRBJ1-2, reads EPEVTQTPSHQVTQMGQEVILRCVPISNHLYFYWYRQILGQKVEFLVSFYNNEISEKSEIFDDQFSVERPDGSNFTLKIRSTKLEDSAMYFCASSDRGGYTFGSGTRLTVV.

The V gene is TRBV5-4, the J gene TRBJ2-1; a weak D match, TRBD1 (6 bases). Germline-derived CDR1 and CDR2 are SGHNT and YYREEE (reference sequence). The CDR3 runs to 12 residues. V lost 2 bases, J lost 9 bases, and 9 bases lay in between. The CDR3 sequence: CASSFQGSEQFF. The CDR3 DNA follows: TGTGCCAGCAGCTTTCAGGGGAGTGAGCAGTTCTTC.

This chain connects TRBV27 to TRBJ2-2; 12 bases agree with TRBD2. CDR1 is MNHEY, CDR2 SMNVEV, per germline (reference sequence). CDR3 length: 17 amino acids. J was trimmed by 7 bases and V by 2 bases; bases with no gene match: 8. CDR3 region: CASSLHGLAGSDGELFF. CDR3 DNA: TGTGCCAGCAGTTTACACGGACTAGCGGGAAGTGACGGGGAGCTGTTTTTT.

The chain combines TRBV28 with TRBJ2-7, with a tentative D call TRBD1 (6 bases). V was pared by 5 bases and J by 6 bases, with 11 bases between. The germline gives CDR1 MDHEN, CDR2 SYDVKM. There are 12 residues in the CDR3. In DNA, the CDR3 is TGTGCCAGCAGTGGGGGCGGATCCGAGCAGTACTTC. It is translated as CASSGGGSEQYF. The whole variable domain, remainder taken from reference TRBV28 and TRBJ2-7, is DVKVTQSSRYLVKRTGEKVFLECVQDMDHENMFWYRQDPGLGLRLIYFSYDVKMKEKGDIPEGYSVSREKKERFSLILESASTNQTSMYLCASSGGGSEQYFGPGTRLTVT.

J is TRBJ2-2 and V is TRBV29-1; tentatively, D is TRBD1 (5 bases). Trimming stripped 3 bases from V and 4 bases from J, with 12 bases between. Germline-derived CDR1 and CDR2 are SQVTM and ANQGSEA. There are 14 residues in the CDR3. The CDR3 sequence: CSVEAGQGTGELFF. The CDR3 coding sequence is TGCAGCGTTGAGGCAGGGCAGGGCACCGGGGAGCTGTTTTTT.

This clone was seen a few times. CDR3 in amino acids: CASSILQGLGTEAFF. The CDR3 nucleotides are TGTGCCAGCAGCATACTACAGGGGTTGGGCACTGAAGCTTTCTTT. The chain links TRBV14 to TRBJ1-1; 7 positions match TRBD1. This CDR3 spans 15 amino acids. The junction had 10 bases not matched to a gene; V was cut back by 5 bases and J by 4 bases. CDR1 is SGHDN and CDR2 is FVKESK in the germline V gene.

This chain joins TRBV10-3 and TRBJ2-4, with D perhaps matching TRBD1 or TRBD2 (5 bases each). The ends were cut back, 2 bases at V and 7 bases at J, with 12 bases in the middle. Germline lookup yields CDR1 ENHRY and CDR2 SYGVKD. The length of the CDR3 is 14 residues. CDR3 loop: CAISERDVANIQYF. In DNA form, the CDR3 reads TGTGCCATCAGTGAGAGGGACGTCGCGAACATTCAGTACTTC.

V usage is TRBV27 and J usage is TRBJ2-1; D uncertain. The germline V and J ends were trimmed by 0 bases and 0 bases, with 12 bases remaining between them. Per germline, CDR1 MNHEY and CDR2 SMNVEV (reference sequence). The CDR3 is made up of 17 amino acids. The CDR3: CASSLSAAVSSYNEQFF. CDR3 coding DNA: TGTGCCAGCAGTTTATCGGCGGCCGTAAGCTCCTACAATGAGCAGTTCTTC.

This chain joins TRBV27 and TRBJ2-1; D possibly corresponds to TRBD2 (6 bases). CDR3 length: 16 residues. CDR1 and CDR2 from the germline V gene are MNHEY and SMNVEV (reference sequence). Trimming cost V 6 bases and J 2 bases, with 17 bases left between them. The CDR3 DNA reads TGTGCCAGCAGAAGTCTTTTGGGGGGTCCCTACAATGAGCAGTTCTTC. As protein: CASRSLLGGPYNEQFF.

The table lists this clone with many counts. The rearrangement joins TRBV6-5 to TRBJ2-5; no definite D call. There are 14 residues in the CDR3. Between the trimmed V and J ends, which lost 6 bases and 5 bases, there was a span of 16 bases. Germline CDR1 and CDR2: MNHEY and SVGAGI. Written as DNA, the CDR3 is TGTGCCAGCAGCCGACGGCCGCTTTTGGAGACCCAGTACTTC. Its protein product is CASSRRPLLETQYF.

CDR3 in amino acids: CASKGVLAGRDTQYF. In DNA form, the CDR3 reads TGTGCCAGCAAGGGAGTACTAGCGGGAAGGGATACGCAGTATTTT. The chain employs TRBV6-5 and TRBJ2-3; 10 bases are a match to TRBD2. After removal of 7 bases from V and 6 bases from J, the junction contained 10 bases not matched to a gene. CDR3 size: 15 residues. Germline CDR1 MNHEY, CDR2 SVGAGI.

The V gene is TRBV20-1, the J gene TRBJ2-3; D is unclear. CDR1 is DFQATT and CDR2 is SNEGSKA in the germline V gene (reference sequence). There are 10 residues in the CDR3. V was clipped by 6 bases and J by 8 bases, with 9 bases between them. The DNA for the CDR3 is TGCAGTGCCATTAACCTTACGCAGTATTTT. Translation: CSAINLTQYF.

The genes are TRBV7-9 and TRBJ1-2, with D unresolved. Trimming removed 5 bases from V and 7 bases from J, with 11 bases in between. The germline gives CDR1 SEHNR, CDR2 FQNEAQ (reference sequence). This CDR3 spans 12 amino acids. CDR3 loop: CASSPAPRGYTF. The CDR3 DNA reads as TGTGCCAGCAGCCCGGCCCCTCGTGGCTACACCTTC.

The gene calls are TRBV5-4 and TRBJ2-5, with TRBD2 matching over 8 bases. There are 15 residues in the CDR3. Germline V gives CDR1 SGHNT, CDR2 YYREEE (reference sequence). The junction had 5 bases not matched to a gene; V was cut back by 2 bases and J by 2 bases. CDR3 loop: CASSLGLADQETQYF. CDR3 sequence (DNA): TGTGCCAGCAGCTTAGGACTAGCAGATCAAGAGACCCAGTACTTC.

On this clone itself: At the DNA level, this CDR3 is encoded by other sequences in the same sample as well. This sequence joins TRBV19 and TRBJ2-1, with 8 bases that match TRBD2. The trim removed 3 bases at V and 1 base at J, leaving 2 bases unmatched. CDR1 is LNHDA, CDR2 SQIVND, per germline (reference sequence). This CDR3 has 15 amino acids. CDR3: CASSIGRGSYNEQFF. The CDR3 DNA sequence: TGTGCCAGTAGTATCGGGAGGGGGTCCTACAATGAGCAGTTCTTC.